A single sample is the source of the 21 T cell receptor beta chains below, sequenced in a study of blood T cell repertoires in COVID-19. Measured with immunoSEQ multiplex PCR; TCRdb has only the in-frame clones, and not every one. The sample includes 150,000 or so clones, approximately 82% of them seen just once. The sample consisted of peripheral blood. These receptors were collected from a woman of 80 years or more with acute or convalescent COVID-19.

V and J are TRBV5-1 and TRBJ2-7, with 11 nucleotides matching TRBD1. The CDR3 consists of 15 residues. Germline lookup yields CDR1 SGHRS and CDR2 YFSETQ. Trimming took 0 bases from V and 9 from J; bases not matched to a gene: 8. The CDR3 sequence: CASSLDNMGQGGQYF. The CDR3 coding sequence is TGCGCCAGCAGCTTGGATAATATGGGACAGGGGGGGCAGTACTTC.

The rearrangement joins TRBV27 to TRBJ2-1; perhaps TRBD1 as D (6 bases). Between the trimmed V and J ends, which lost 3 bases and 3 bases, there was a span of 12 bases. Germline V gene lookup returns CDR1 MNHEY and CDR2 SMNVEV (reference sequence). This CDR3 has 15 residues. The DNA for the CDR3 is TGTGCCAGCAGTTTGGCAGGGGCCTTCTACAATGAGCAGTTCTTC. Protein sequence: CASSLAGAFYNEQFF.

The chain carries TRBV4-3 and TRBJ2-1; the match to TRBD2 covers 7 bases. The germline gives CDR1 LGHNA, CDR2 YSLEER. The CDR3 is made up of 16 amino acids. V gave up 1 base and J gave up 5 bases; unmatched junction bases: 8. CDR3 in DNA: TGCGCCAGCAGCCAAGGGGGTACAGCGGGACACAATGAGCAGTTCTTC. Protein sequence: CASSQGGTAGHNEQFF.

The CDR3 nucleotides are TGTGCCAGTACCCCGGCAAGGACAGGGGCGACTAGCGGGAGCTCCTACAATGAGCAGTTCTTC. It yields the protein CASTPARTGATSGSSYNEQFF. The chain joins TRBV19 to TRBJ2-1; 12 nucleotides match TRBD2. Looked up from germline, CDR1 is LNHDA and CDR2 is SQIVND (reference sequence). V was pared by 7 bases and J by 0 bases, with 19 bases of the junction left unmatched. The CDR3 runs to 21 residues.

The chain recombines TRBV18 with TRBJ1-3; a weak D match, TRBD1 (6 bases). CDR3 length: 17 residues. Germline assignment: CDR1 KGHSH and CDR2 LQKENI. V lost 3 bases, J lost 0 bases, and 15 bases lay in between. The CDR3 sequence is CASSPSRQGISGNTIYF. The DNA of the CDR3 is TGTGCCAGCTCACCTAGCCGGCAGGGGATCTCTGGAAACACCATATATTTT.

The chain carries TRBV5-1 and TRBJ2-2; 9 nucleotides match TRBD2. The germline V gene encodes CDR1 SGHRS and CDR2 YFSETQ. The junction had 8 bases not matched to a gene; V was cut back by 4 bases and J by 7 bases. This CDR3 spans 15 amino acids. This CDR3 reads CASSKSSGNNGELFF. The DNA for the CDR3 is TGCGCCAGCAGCAAATCTAGCGGGAATAACGGGGAGCTGTTTTTT.

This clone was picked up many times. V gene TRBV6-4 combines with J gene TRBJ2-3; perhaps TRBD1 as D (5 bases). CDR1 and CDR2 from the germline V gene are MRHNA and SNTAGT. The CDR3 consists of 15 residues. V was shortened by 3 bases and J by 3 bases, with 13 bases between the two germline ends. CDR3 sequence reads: CASSEGPSPTDTQYF. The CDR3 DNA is TGTGCCAGCAGTGAGGGGCCGAGTCCTACAGATACGCAGTATTTT.

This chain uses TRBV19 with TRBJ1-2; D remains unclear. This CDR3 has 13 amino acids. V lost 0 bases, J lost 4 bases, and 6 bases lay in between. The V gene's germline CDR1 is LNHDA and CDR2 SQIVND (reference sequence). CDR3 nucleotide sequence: TGTGCCAGTAGTATAGAGGAGGGCTATGGCTACACCTTC. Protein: CASSIEEGYGYTF. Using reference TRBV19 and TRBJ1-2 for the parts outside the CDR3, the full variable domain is DGGITQSPKYLFRKEGQNVTLSCEQNLNHDAMYWYRQDPGQGLRLIYYSQIVNDFQKGDIAEGYSVSREKKESFPLTVTSAQKNPTAFYLCASSIEEGYGYTFGSGTRLTVV.

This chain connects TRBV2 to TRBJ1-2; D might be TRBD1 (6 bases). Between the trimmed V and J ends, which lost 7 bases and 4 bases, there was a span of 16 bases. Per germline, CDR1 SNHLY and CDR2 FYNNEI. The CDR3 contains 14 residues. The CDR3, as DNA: TGTGCCAGCATGGAACAGGGAAGATCCTATGGCTACACCTTC. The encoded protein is CASMEQGRSYGYTF.

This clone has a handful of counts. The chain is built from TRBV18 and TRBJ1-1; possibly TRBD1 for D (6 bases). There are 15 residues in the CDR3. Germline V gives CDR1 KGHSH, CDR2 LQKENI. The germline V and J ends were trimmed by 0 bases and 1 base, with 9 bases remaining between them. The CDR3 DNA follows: TGTGCCAGCTCACCACCACAGGGAACGAACACTGAAGCTTTCTTT. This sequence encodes CASSPPQGTNTEAFF.

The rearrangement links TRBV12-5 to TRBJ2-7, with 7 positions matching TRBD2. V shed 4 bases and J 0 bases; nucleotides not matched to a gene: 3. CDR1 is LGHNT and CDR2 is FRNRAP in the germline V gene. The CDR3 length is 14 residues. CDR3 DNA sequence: TGTGCTAGTGGTTGGGGGGGAAGCTCCTACGAGCAGTACTTC. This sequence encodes CASGWGGSSYEQYF.

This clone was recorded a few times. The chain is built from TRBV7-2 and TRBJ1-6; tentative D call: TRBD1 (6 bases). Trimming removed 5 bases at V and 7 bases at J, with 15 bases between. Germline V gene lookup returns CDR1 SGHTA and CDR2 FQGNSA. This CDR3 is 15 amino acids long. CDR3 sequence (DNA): TGTGCCAGCAGCCCTCACAGGGTCAAGAATTCACCCCTCCACTTT. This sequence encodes CASSPHRVKNSPLHF.

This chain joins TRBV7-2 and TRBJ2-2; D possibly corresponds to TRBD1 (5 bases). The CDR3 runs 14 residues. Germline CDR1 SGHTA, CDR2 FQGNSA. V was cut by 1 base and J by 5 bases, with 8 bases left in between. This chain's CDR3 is CASSLGGRTGELFF. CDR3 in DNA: TGTGCCAGCAGCTTAGGGGGCCGAACCGGGGAGCTGTTTTTT.

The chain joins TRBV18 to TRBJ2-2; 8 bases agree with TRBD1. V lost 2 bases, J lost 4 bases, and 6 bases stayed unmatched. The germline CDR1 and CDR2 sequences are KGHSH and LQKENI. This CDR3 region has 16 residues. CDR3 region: CASSPKQGAITGELFF. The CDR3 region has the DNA TGTGCCAGCTCACCAAAGCAGGGGGCAATCACCGGGGAGCTGTTTTTT.

The DNA of the CDR3 is TGTGCCAGCAGCCTTCAGGGTGGTACTGAAGCTTTCTTT. The encoded protein is CASSLQGGTEAFF. This chain joins TRBV12-3 or TRBV12-4 and TRBJ1-1; possibly TRBD1 for D (5 bases). This CDR3 spans 13 amino acids. Between the trimmed V and J ends, which lost 6 bases and 5 bases, there was a span of 13 bases.

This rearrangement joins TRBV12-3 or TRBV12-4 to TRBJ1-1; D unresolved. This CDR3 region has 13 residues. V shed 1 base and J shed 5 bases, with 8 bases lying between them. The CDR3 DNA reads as TGTGCCAGCAGTTTAGGCCGGGGTACTGAAGCTTTCTTT. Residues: CASSLGRGTEAFF.

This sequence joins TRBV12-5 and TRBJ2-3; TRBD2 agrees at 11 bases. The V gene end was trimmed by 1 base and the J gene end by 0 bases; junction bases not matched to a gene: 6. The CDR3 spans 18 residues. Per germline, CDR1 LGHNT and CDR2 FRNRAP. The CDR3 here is CASGLGGLAGTSTDTQYF. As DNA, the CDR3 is TGTGCTAGTGGTTTGGGCGGACTAGCGGGTACTAGCACAGATACGCAGTATTTT.

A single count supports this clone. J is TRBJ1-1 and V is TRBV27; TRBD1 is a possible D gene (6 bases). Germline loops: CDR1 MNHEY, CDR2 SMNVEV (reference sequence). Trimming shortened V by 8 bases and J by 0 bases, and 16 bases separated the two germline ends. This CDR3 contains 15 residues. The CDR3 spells CASFSWGPLNTEAFF. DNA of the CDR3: TGTGCCAGCTTCTCTTGGGGGCCGCTGAACACTGAAGCTTTCTTT.

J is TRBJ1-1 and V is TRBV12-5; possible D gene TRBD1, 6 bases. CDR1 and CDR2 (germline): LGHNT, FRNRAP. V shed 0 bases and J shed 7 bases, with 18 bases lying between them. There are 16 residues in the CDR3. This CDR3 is CASGLVSGGGSIEAFF. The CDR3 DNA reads TGTGCTAGTGGTTTGGTAAGCGGGGGCGGGAGTATTGAAGCTTTCTTT.

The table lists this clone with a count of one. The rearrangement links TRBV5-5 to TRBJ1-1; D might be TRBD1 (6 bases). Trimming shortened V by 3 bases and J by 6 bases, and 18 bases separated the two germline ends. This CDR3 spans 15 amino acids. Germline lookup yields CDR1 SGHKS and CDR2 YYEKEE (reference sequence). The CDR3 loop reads CASSSWFTGRSEAFF. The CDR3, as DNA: TGTGCCAGCAGCTCCTGGTTTACAGGGAGATCTGAAGCTTTCTTT.

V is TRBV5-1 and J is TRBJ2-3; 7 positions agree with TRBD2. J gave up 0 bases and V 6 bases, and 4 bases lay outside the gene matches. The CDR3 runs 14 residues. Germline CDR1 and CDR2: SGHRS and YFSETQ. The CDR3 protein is CASTPSGSTDTQYF. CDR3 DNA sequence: TGCGCCAGCACCCCTAGCGGCAGCACAGATACGCAGTATTTT.